The 31 T cell receptor beta chains listed next were all sequenced from one sample in a study of PD-L1 blockade in urothelial cancer. Time point specified: pretreatment peripheral blood. Assay used: immunoSEQ multiplex PCR; TCRdb lists only in-frame clones, some missing. The sample holds around 60,000 clones, about 86% seen once. Specimen: PBMCs, collected around atezolizumab (anti-PD-L1) treatment. Source of these receptors: a man between 70 and 80 years old with urothelial cancer.

This chain joins TRBV4-1 and TRBJ1-2, with TRBD1 identical over 9 bases. Germline V gene data show CDR1 as MGHRA and CDR2 as YSYEKL. The CDR3 length is 18 residues. Trimming took 4 bases from V and 0 from J; bases not matched to a gene: 12. DNA for the CDR3: TGCGCCAGCAGCCCTCCCCATATCGGACAGGGGACTAACTATGGCTACACCTTC. Translated: CASSPPHIGQGTNYGYTF.

The CDR3 protein is CASAPKSGYNEQFF. The DNA for the CDR3 is TGTGCCAGCGCCCCGAAGTCCGGGTACAATGAGCAGTTCTTC. This rearrangement joins TRBV19 to TRBJ2-1; D gene unclear. Germline-derived CDR1 and CDR2 are LNHDA and SQIVND (reference sequence). V gave up 9 bases and J gave up 4 bases, with 16 bases separating them. This CDR3 has 14 residues.

This clone appeared a single time. The V call is TRBV29-1, the J call TRBJ2-3, with TRBD1 identical over 9 bases. Looked up from germline, CDR1 is SQVTM and CDR2 is ANQGSEA. This CDR3 contains 14 residues. J lost 4 bases, V lost 6 bases, and 8 bases had no gene match. CDR3 bases: TGCAGCGTACAGGGGGCGAGTTCATCAGATACGCAGTATTTT. Amino acid sequence: CSVQGASSSDTQYF.

The chain joins TRBV30 to TRBJ2-2, with D maybe TRBD2 (6 bases). The germline gives CDR1 GTSNPN, CDR2 SVGIG (reference sequence). The V end lost 2 bases, the J end lost 2 bases, and 9 bases lay between the germline ends. The CDR3 has 14 amino acids. CDR3: CAWSRGLNTGELFF. The DNA for the CDR3 is TGTGCCTGGAGTAGGGGACTTAACACCGGGGAGCTGTTTTTT.

The chain employs TRBV18 and TRBJ1-1; weak D call: TRBD1 (6 bases). The germline V and J ends were trimmed by 4 bases and 4 bases, with 16 bases remaining between them. Germline V gives CDR1 KGHSH, CDR2 LQKENI. The CDR3 runs 15 residues. The CDR3 bases are TGTGCCAGCTCACGAGATACAGGGTCGTCCACTGAAGCTTTCTTT. This gives the protein CASSRDTGSSTEAFF.

The rearrangement joins TRBV4-1 to TRBJ2-1; 13 nucleotides agree with TRBD2. The ends lost 1 base at V and 7 bases at J; junction bases unmatched: 7. From germline, CDR1 is MGHRA and CDR2 YSYEKL. The CDR3 sequence is 17 residues long. CDR3 nucleotides: TGCGCCAGCAGCCAAGTACCGGCGACTAGCGGGAGGAATGAGCAGTTCTTC. This codes for CASSQVPATSGRNEQFF.

This chain connects TRBV2 to TRBJ2-3, with TRBD2 matching over 7 bases. Germline V lookup: CDR1 SNHLY, CDR2 FYNNEI. The CDR3 length is 14 residues. The junction had 7 bases not matched to a gene; V was cut back by 8 bases and J by 2 bases. The CDR3 region is CASGRESTTDTQYF. DNA of the CDR3: TGTGCCAGCGGGCGGGAGTCAACCACAGATACGCAGTATTTT.

The chain joins TRBV5-1 to TRBJ2-5; a weak D match, TRBD1 (6 bases). V lost 2 bases to trimming and J lost 5 bases, with 13 bases between them. The CDR3 consists of 14 residues. The germline CDR1 and CDR2 sequences are SGHRS and YFSETQ. In nucleotides, the CDR3 is TGCGCCAGCAGCTTTGTGAACAGGGAGGAGACCCAGTACTTC. This sequence encodes CASSFVNREETQYF.

This clone was seen a single time. The chain employs TRBV5-1 and TRBJ1-3, with 9 bases that match TRBD1. The J segment lost 5 bases and the V segment lost 2 bases, leaving 5 bases of the junction unmatched. The length of the CDR3 is 15 residues. Germline V gives CDR1 SGHRS, CDR2 YFSETQ. For the CDR3, the DNA is TGCGCCAGCAGCTTAACGGGACAGGGACGAAACACCATATATTTT. Translated: CASSLTGQGRNTIYF. Full variable domain (outside the CDR3, taken from reference TRBV5-1 and TRBJ1-3): KAGVTQTPRYLIKTRGQQVTLSCSPISGHRSVSWYQQTPGQGLQFLFEYFSETQRNKGNFPGRFSGRQFSNSRSEMNVSTLELGDSALYLCASSLTGQGRNTIYFGEGSWLTVV.

As concerns this clone: One junction end does not reproduce the germline sequence, and a read error may be involved. The chain has TRBV5-1 and TRBJ2-3, with a tentative D call TRBD2 (5 bases). From germline, CDR1 is SGHRS and CDR2 YFSETQ. The CDR3 spans 14 residues. DNA for the CDR3: TGCGCCAGCAGTTTGGAAGGCGGGACAGATACGCAGTATTTT. It codes for CASSLEGGTDTQYF.

The CDR3 coding sequence is TGTGCCAGCAGCTCTACAGGGAAACCTCACAATGAGCAGTTCTTC. Its protein product is CASSSTGKPHNEQFF. V and J are TRBV6-5 and TRBJ2-1, with D perhaps matching TRBD1 (6 bases). Germline V gene lookup returns CDR1 MNHEY and CDR2 SVGAGI. The V end lost 6 bases, the J end lost 5 bases, and 17 bases lay between the germline ends. This CDR3 has 15 amino acids.

The chain links TRBV5-1 to TRBJ2-3, with 12 bases fitting TRBD2. The CDR3 is made up of 16 amino acids. J gave up 1 base and V 4 bases, and 4 bases lay outside the gene matches. Germline V gene sequence: CDR1 SGHRS, CDR2 YFSETQ. The CDR3 region has the DNA TGCGCCAGCAGCGTCGGGACTAGCGGGCGCACAGATACGCAGTATTTT. Translation gives CASSVGTSGRTDTQYF.

This rearrangement joins TRBV19 to TRBJ2-7, with D perhaps matching TRBD2 (6 bases). This CDR3 is built from 13 residues. V lost 5 bases and J lost 2, with 10 bases in between. Germline V CDR1 and CDR2: LNHDA, SQIVND (reference sequence). The CDR3 coding sequence is TGTGCCAGTAGTGCGGGACGGACCTACGAGCAGTACTTC. This gives the protein CASSAGRTYEQYF.

This sequence joins TRBV27 and TRBJ2-3; D perhaps matches TRBD1 (6 bases). CDR1 and CDR2 from the germline V gene are MNHEY and SMNVEV (reference sequence). V was clipped by 6 bases and J by 2 bases, with 18 bases between them. The CDR3 is 16 residues long. The CDR3 coding sequence is TGTGCCAGCAGACTTACAGGGCAGCCACCCACAGATACGCAGTATTTT. Translated: CASRLTGQPPTDTQYF.

This clone was counted only a few times. The chain couples TRBV27 to TRBJ2-3; 10 bases align to TRBD2. The CDR3 loop spans 16 amino acids. The germline gives CDR1 MNHEY, CDR2 SMNVEV (reference sequence). The V and J ends lost 4 bases and 6 bases, in that order; junction bases with no gene match: 10. CDR3 DNA: TGTGCCAGCAGTTCCTGGACTAGCGGAAACCGGGATACGCAGTATTTT. It translates to CASSSWTSGNRDTQYF.

The chain has TRBV7-9 and TRBJ2-1, with 9 bases lining up with TRBD2. Germline V gene lookup returns CDR1 SEHNR and CDR2 FQNEAQ (reference sequence). The CDR3 totals 16 residues. The V segment lost 3 bases and the J segment 4 bases; nucleotides outside the gene matches: 7. The CDR3 coding sequence is TGTGCCAGCAGCTTGCGGGAGGGAAAACCTTACAATGAGCAGTTCTTC. Residues: CASSLREGKPYNEQFF. The variable domain in full, completed from reference TRBV7-9 and TRBJ2-1, reads DTGVSQNPRHKITKRGQNVTFRCDPISEHNRLYWYRQTLGQGPEFLTYFQNEAQLEKSRLLSDRFSAERPKGSFSTLEIQRTEQGDSAMYLCASSLREGKPYNEQFFGPGTRLTVL.

The genes are TRBV15 and TRBJ2-1; maybe TRBD2 (6 bases). The CDR3 totals 15 residues. Trimming pared 5 bases from V and 7 bases from J, leaving 18 bases between. Germline V CDR1 and CDR2: LNHNV, YYDKDF (reference sequence). In nucleotides, the CDR3 is TGTGCCACCAGCCTCCTGTTGGCGGGAAATAATGAGCAGTTCTTC. Its translation: CATSLLLAGNNEQFF.

J is TRBJ2-6 and V is TRBV5-1, with TRBD2 matching 7 bases. From germline, CDR1 is SGHRS and CDR2 YFSETQ. The CDR3 extends over 16 amino acids. V lost 0 bases, J lost 0 bases, and 0 bases stayed unmatched. In DNA form, the CDR3 reads TGCGCCAGCAGCTTGGGCGGGAGCTCTGGGGCCAACGTCCTGACTTTC. Translating gives CASSLGGSSGANVLTF. The entire variable domain, with the rest obtained from reference TRBV5-1 and TRBJ2-6, is as follows: KAGVTQTPRYLIKTRGQQVTLSCSPISGHRSVSWYQQTPGQGLQFLFEYFSETQRNKGNFPGRFSGRQFSNSRSEMNVSTLELGDSALYLCASSLGGSSGANVLTFGAGSRLTVL.

J is TRBJ2-3 and V is TRBV29-1; D may be TRBD1 (6 bases). With 6 bases removed from V and 4 bases from J, the gap between germline ends came to 14 bases. The germline CDR1 and CDR2 sequences are SQVTM and ANQGSEA. The CDR3 runs to 13 residues. CDR3 sequence (DNA): TGCAGCGTACTCAAAACAGGGTCAGATACGCAGTATTTT. Encoded protein: CSVLKTGSDTQYF.

The chain employs TRBV5-6 and TRBJ2-1; the D is unclear. The germline CDR1 and CDR2 sequences are SGHDT and YYEEEE. The CDR3 covers 12 residues. Trimming shortened V by 3 bases and J by 4 bases, and 5 bases separated the two germline ends. CDR3: CASSSLYNEQFF. Written as DNA, the CDR3 is TGTGCCAGCAGCTCCCTTTACAATGAGCAGTTCTTC.

The rearrangement uses TRBV28 and TRBJ2-5; TRBD2 matches at 10 bases. CDR1 and CDR2 (germline): MDHEN, SYDVKM. V lost 2 bases and J lost 2; bases outside the gene matches: 8. The CDR3 runs 17 residues. As DNA, the CDR3 is TGTGCCAGCAGTTTAGACCGGACTAGCGGAAGACAAGAGACCCAGTACTTC. It is translated as CASSLDRTSGRQETQYF.

The V and J genes are TRBV5-1 and TRBJ2-7, with TRBD1 matching over 7 bases. Germline V gene lookup returns CDR1 SGHRS and CDR2 YFSETQ. Losses at the gene ends were 4 bases for V and 0 bases for J; bases not matched to a gene: 4. The CDR3 loop spans 14 amino acids. Written as DNA, the CDR3 is TGCGCCAGCAGCACCGGGACAGCCTCCTACGAGCAGTACTTC. Translating it yields CASSTGTASYEQYF.

This clone was counted a few times. V is TRBV2 and J is TRBJ2-3; 9 nucleotides align to TRBD1. CDR1 is SNHLY and CDR2 is FYNNEI in the germline V gene. Trimming took 6 bases from V and 6 from J; bases not matched to a gene: 10. The length of the CDR3 is 15 residues. CDR3 region: CASSQGDRVTDTQYF. CDR3 nucleotide sequence: TGTGCCAGCAGCCAGGGGGACAGGGTGACGGATACGCAGTATTTT.

The CDR3 nucleotides are TGTGCCAGCAGCTTACGACTAGCGGGAAGAACCTACGAGCAGTACTTC. Its protein product is CASSLRLAGRTYEQYF. V gene TRBV7-8 combines with J gene TRBJ2-7, with TRBD2 matching over 11 bases. The CDR3 is 16 residues long. J gave up 2 bases and V 2 bases, and 5 bases lay outside the gene matches. Germline CDR1 reads SGHVS; CDR2 reads FQNEAQ.

DNA of the CDR3: TGTGCCACCGCGATCGGGGCGGGAAGGGGAGAGACCCAGTACTTC. It specifies CATAIGAGRGETQYF. The chain couples TRBV9 to TRBJ2-5; D is perhaps TRBD2 (6 bases). This CDR3 is 15 amino acids long. Germline-derived CDR1 and CDR2 are SGDLS and YYNGEE. With 9 bases removed from V and 4 bases from J, the gap between germline ends came to 22 bases.

This chain uses TRBV9 with TRBJ2-3; 8 bases align to TRBD2. The CDR3 covers 16 residues. The ends lost 0 bases at V and 3 bases at J; junction bases unmatched: 6. Germline assignment: CDR1 SGDLS and CDR2 YYNGEE. The CDR3 here is CASSVASGGSTDTQYF. The CDR3 region has the DNA TGTGCCAGCAGCGTAGCGAGCGGGGGCTCGACAGATACGCAGTATTTT.

The V gene is TRBV7-9, the J gene TRBJ2-1; D is possibly TRBD2 (5 bases). Trimming shortened V by 5 bases and J by 6 bases, and 11 bases separated the two germline ends. CDR1 and CDR2 from the germline V gene are SEHNR and FQNEAQ (reference sequence). CDR3 size: 13 residues. The CDR3 loop reads CASSLGLANEQFF. The CDR3 DNA follows: TGTGCCAGCAGCCTCGGACTGGCCAATGAGCAGTTCTTC.

This clone was counted a single time. The rearrangement links TRBV21-1 to TRBJ2-5; the table's D call, TRBD1, has no DNA check behind it. TRBV21-1 is shown as a pseudogene. CDR3 size: 14 residues. The CDR3 DNA sequence: TGTGCCAGCAGCAACCCACAGGGCCAAGAGACCCAGTACTTC. This sequence encodes CASSNPQGQETQYF.

The genes are TRBV6-1 and TRBJ2-2; TRBD2 matches 10 bases. The germline CDR1 and CDR2 sequences are MNHNS and SASEGT. V shed 6 bases, J shed 3 bases, and the junction held 4 bases outside the gene matches. CDR3 length: 15 amino acids. The CDR3: CASRGTSAHTGELFF. Here the CDR3 DNA reads TGTGCCAGCAGGGGGACTAGCGCTCACACCGGGGAGCTGTTTTTT.

V is TRBV11-3 and J is TRBJ2-1; 8 bases are shared with TRBD1. The germline V gene has CDR1 SGHNT and CDR2 YENEEA. CDR3 length: 15 residues. V shed 5 bases, J shed 1 base, and the junction held 4 bases outside the gene matches. CDR3 amino acids: CASSPGQVSYNEQFF. The DNA for the CDR3 is TGTGCCAGCAGCCCGGGACAGGTGTCCTACAATGAGCAGTTCTTC.

There are a few counts of this clone. Germline and junction disagree at one end, which may indicate a read error. The chain employs TRBV7-7 and TRBJ2-7; TRBD1 aligns across 8 bases. Germline CDR1 is SSHAT and CDR2 is FNYEAQ (reference sequence). The CDR3 spans 14 residues. In DNA form, the CDR3 reads TGTGCTAGCAGCTTAGCTCTAGACAGGGGCGAGCAGTACTTC. Translation gives CASSLALDRGEQYF.